This T cell receptor beta chain was obtained from a study of Ad26.COV2.S vaccination and SARS-CoV-2 variants. TCRdb's copy holds only in-frame clones and misses some; the assay was immunoSEQ multiplex PCR. Among fewer than 900,000 clones, around 92% were seen once, and the ten largest hold nearly 1.5%. The CDR3 loop spans 13 amino acids. V gave up 2 bases and J gave up 4 bases, with 9 bases separating them. Germline CDR1 SGHRS, CDR2 YFSETQ. As to treatment: around 19 received Ad26.COV2.S at low or high dose, single or two shots; roughly 5 received placebo; per-sample allocation not given. Sampling occurred on day 63 after the first vaccine or placebo injection.

The chain combines TRBV5-1 with TRBJ2-5; D may be TRBD1 (5 bases). The input for sequencing was peripheral blood, taken in a trial of Ad26.COV2.S vaccine versus placebo. The receptor was derived from a person aged 18-60 years who received the Ad26.COV2.S COVID-19 vaccine or a placebo. CDR3 sequence reads: CASSFRVGETQYF. The CDR3 DNA reads as TGCGCCAGCAGCTTCAGGGTGGGAGAGACCCAGTACTTC. Full variable domain (missing parts from reference TRBV5-1 and TRBJ2-5): KAGVTQTPRYLIKTRGQQVTLSCSPISGHRSVSWYQQTPGQGLQFLFEYFSETQRNKGNFPGRFSGRQFSNSRSEMNVSTLELGDSALYLCASSFRVGETQYFGPGTRLLVL.